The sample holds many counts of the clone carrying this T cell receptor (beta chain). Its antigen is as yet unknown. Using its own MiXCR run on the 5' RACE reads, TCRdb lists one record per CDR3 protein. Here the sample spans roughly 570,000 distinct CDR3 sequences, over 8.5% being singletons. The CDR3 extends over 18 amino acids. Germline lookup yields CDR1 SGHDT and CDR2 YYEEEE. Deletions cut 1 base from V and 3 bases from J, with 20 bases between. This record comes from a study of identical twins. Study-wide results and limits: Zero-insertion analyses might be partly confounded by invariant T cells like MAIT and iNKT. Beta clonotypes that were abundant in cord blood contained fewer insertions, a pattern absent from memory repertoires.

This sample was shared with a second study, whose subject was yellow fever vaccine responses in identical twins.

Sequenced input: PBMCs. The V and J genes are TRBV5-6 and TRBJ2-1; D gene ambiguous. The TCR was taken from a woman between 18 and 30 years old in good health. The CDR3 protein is CASSLPPLLYGVYNEQFF. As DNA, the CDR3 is TGTGCCAGCAGCTTGCCCCCCCTGCTCTATGGAGTCTACAATGAGCAGTTCTTC.